These 27 T cell receptor beta chains originate from one sample sequenced in a study of STAT3 mutations in large granular lymphocyte leukemia. Regarding the study as a whole: Every T-cell large granular lymphocyte leukemia patient had at least one immunodominant TCR beta clonotype.

The data were produced by immunoSEQ multiplex PCR, yet TCRdb's version contains in-frame clones alone and is incomplete. Of 800 to 1,100 clones listed, around 51% are singletons. Antigens of these TCRs are unknown. The sample comprised PBMCs. These receptors originate from a human donor with T large granular lymphocyte leukemia. Some clones in this sample may be carry-over from other donors' samples.

This sequence joins TRBV7-9 and TRBJ1-5; D is possibly TRBD1 (5 bases). Trimming pared 3 bases from V and 1 base from J, leaving 13 bases between. The CDR3 contains 16 residues. Looked up from germline, CDR1 is SEHNR and CDR2 is FQNEAQ (reference sequence). CDR3 protein: CASSLAGIGSNQPQHF. CDR3 nucleotide sequence: TGTGCCAGCAGCTTGGCAGGGATAGGGAGCAATCAGCCCCAGCATTTT.

This clone was recorded only once. CDR3 amino acids: CASSQDRGGGTDTQYF. The CDR3 DNA is TGTGCCAGCAGCCAAGATCGGGGCGGTGGCACAGATACGCAGTATTTT. The chain joins TRBV4-2 to TRBJ2-3; D tentatively reads TRBD1 or TRBD2 (5 bases each). The V and J ends lost 0 bases and 1 base respectively, with 11 bases between them. Germline CDR1 reads LGHNA; CDR2 reads YNFKEQ. CDR3 size: 16 residues.

This clone was detected once. The rearrangement joins TRBV20-1 to TRBJ2-1; tentatively, D is TRBD2 (5 bases). The CDR3 runs to 11 residues. Trimming removed 4 bases at V and 10 bases at J, with 11 bases between. In germline, CDR1 is DFQATT, CDR2 SNEGSKA (reference sequence). In DNA, the CDR3 is TGCAGTGCTACCGGAGGAAGGGAGCAGTTCTTC. Translation gives CSATGGREQFF.

The chain is built from TRBV4-2 and TRBJ1-4; TRBD1 is a possible D gene (6 bases). The CDR3 consists of 16 residues. V was clipped by 1 base and J by 8 bases, with 17 bases between them. Looked up from germline, CDR1 is LGHNA and CDR2 is YNFKEQ. CDR3 in amino acids: CASSQGLRGAAEKLFF. CDR3 nucleotides: TGTGCCAGCAGCCAAGGTTTAAGGGGGGCGGCCGAAAAACTGTTTTTT.

The rearrangement links TRBV30 to TRBJ1-6; D is uncertain. CDR1 is GTSNPN and CDR2 is SVGIG in the germline V gene (reference sequence). Between the trimmed V and J ends, which lost 3 bases and 5 bases, there was a span of 8 bases. The CDR3 contains 13 residues. CDR3 loop: CAWRTGNNSPLHF. In DNA, the CDR3 is TGTGCCTGGAGGACGGGTAATAATTCACCCCTCCACTTT.

This clone showed up just once. The chain is built from TRBV29-1 and TRBJ2-7, with TRBD2 matching over 9 bases. The length of the CDR3 is 14 residues. Per the germline V gene, CDR1 is SQVTM and CDR2 is ANQGSEA. The J segment lost 4 bases and the V segment lost 7 bases, leaving 11 bases of the junction unmatched. The CDR3 region has the DNA TGCAGCGCCACCTTAGCGGGGGACCTTTACGAGCAGTACTTC. This sequence encodes CSATLAGDLYEQYF.

The rearrangement joins TRBV7-9 to TRBJ1-1; D is unresolved. V lost 2 bases and J lost 10, with 8 bases in between. Germline V gene data show CDR1 as SEHNR and CDR2 as FQNEAQ (reference sequence). The CDR3 spans 11 residues. The CDR3 nucleotides are TGTGCCAGCAGCTTAAACATTAGAGCTTTCTTT. Its translation: CASSLNIRAFF. Supplemented by reference TRBV7-9 and TRBJ1-1, the full variable domain reads DTGVSQNPRHKITKRGQNVTFRCDPISEHNRLYWYRQTLGQGPEFLTYFQNEAQLEKSRLLSDRFSAERPKGSFSTLEIQRTEQGDSAMYLCASSLNIRAFFGQGTRLTVV.

In regard to this clone: The sample holds other DNA sequences that translate to the same CDR3. This rearrangement joins TRBV7-2 to TRBJ1-1; D not certain. Between the trimmed V and J ends, which lost 0 bases and 2 bases, there was a span of 10 bases. Looked up from germline, CDR1 is SGHTA and CDR2 is FQGNSA. This CDR3 is built from 15 residues. In nucleotides, the CDR3 is TGTGCCAGCAGCTTAGCTAAGACGGCTAACACTGAAGCTTTCTTT. This translates into CASSLAKTANTEAFF.

The chain carries TRBV7-9 and TRBJ2-3; D is uncertain. Germline loops: CDR1 SEHNR, CDR2 FQNEAQ (reference sequence). This CDR3 has 14 residues. The V and J ends lost 1 base and 6 bases respectively, with 11 bases between them. This chain's CDR3 is CASSLELSSDTQYF. The CDR3 nucleotides are TGTGCCAGCAGCTTAGAATTGTCTTCGGATACGCAGTATTTT.

This chain connects TRBV7-3 to TRBJ1-2; TRBD1 matches at 8 bases. The CDR3 consists of 15 residues. Trimming took 5 bases from V and 4 from J; bases not matched to a gene: 9. Per the germline V gene, CDR1 is SGHTA and CDR2 is FQGTGA. This CDR3 reads CASSVGPTGGYGYTF. The CDR3 DNA is TGTGCCAGCAGCGTCGGTCCCACAGGGGGCTATGGCTACACCTTC.

The J gene is TRBJ2-1, the V gene TRBV27; TRBD2 matches at 11 bases. With V trimmed by 5 bases and J by 9 bases, 12 bases remained unmatched. CDR3 length: 16 amino acids. Looked up from germline, CDR1 is MNHEY and CDR2 is SMNVEV (reference sequence). This CDR3 is CASSPLAGGKGSEQFF. CDR3 sequence (DNA): TGTGCCAGCAGTCCCCTAGCGGGGGGAAAAGGAAGTGAGCAGTTCTTC.

This chain connects TRBV9 to TRBJ1-2; D unclear. The germline CDR1 and CDR2 sequences are SGDLS and YYNGEE. Between the trimmed V and J ends, which lost 3 bases and 9 bases, there was a span of 6 bases. CDR3 length equals 10 residues. CDR3 bases: TGTGCCAGCAGCGGAGGAAGCTACACCTTC. Its translation: CASSGGSYTF.

This rearrangement joins TRBV29-1 to TRBJ1-2; D not certain. The CDR3 has 14 residues. The V end was cut by 7 bases, the J end by 0 bases, with 15 bases between. Per the germline V gene, CDR1 is SQVTM and CDR2 is ANQGSEA. In DNA, the CDR3 is TGCAGCGCCGATACGGACGAATCTAACTATGGCTACACCTTC. This encodes CSADTDESNYGYTF.

The V call is TRBV28, the J call TRBJ1-2; TRBD1 agrees at 8 bases. The CDR3 is made up of 16 amino acids. After removal of 8 bases from V and 0 bases from J, the junction contained 11 bases not matched to a gene. Per germline, CDR1 MDHEN and CDR2 SYDVKM. The CDR3 here is CASQQTDRGSNYGYTF. CDR3 nucleotide sequence: TGTGCCAGCCAACAGACTGACAGGGGCTCTAACTATGGCTACACCTTC.

The chain has TRBV5-4 and TRBJ2-7; D is possibly TRBD2 (6 bases). The CDR3 covers 15 residues. Trimming took 4 bases from V and 0 from J, leaving 14 bases between them. Per the germline V gene, CDR1 is SGHNT and CDR2 is YYREEE (reference sequence). DNA of the CDR3: TGTGCCAGCAGCGAGGGACTGCCGAGCTCCTACGAGCAGTACTTC. It translates to CASSEGLPSSYEQYF. Based on the CDR3 plus reference TRBV5-4 and TRBJ2-7, the full variable domain is ETGVTQSPTHLIKTRGQQVTLRCSSQSGHNTVSWYQQALGQGPQFIFQYYREEENGRGNFPPRFSGLQFPNYSSELNVNALELDDSALYLCASSEGLPSSYEQYFGPGTRLTVT.

This chain joins TRBV29-1 and TRBJ2-6; D assignment may be TRBD1 or TRBD2 (5 bases each). V lost 3 bases and J 0 bases, leaving 18 bases between the germline ends. Germline CDR1 is SQVTM and CDR2 is ANQGSEA. The CDR3 runs to 18 residues. In nucleotides, the CDR3 is TGCAGCGTTGATGAGGGACCGACTGGCCTCTCTGGGGCCAACGTCCTGACTTTC. Amino acids: CSVDEGPTGLSGANVLTF.

V is TRBV30 and J is TRBJ1-1; 7 nucleotides align to TRBD1. Germline values: CDR1 GTSNPN, CDR2 SVGIG (reference sequence). The CDR3 runs 14 residues. Trimming took 1 base from V and 1 from J; bases not matched to a gene: 3. The CDR3 DNA sequence: TGTGCCTGGAGTGAAGGGGGCTCGAACACTGAAGCTTTCTTT. Protein sequence: CAWSEGGSNTEAFF.

V and J are TRBV7-9 and TRBJ1-5; 8 nucleotides line up with TRBD1. V was clipped by 4 bases and J by 8 bases; unmatched bases: 10. CDR1 and CDR2 (germline): SEHNR, FQNEAQ (reference sequence). There are 15 residues in the CDR3. DNA of the CDR3: TGTGCCAGCAGCTCCTCAGGGGGCCCCGGCGAGCCCCAGCATTTT. Amino acids: CASSSSGGPGEPQHF.

The rearrangement uses TRBV30 and TRBJ2-7; possible D gene TRBD2, 6 bases. V was pared by 2 bases and J by 3 bases, with 17 bases between. Germline CDR1 and CDR2: GTSNPN and SVGIG (reference sequence). The CDR3 consists of 15 residues. CDR3 coding DNA: TGTGCCTGGAGTCGAGGCGGGAACAGGAACTACGAGCAGTACTTC. It specifies CAWSRGGNRNYEQYF. Full variable domain (outside the CDR3, taken from reference TRBV30 and TRBJ2-7): SQTIHQWPATLVQPVGSPLSLECTVEGTSNPNLYWYRQAAGRGLQLLFYSVGIGQISSEVPQNLSASRPQDRQFILSSKKLLLSDSGFYLCAWSRGGNRNYEQYFGPGTRLTVT.

The rearrangement links TRBV7-9 to TRBJ1-6; D may be TRBD1 (5 bases). Germline values: CDR1 SEHNR, CDR2 FQNEAQ (reference sequence). The CDR3 is made up of 15 amino acids. The V end was cut by 6 bases, the J end by 7 bases, with 16 bases between. CDR3 loop: CASSPGSAGNSPLHF. The CDR3 coding sequence is TGTGCCAGCAGTCCGGGATCGGCAGGGAATTCACCCCTCCACTTT. Looking up the rest from reference TRBV7-9 and TRBJ1-6 gives the full variable domain: DTGVSQNPRHKITKRGQNVTFRCDPISEHNRLYWYRQTLGQGPEFLTYFQNEAQLEKSRLLSDRFSAERPKGSFSTLEIQRTEQGDSAMYLCASSPGSAGNSPLHFGNGTRLTVT.

This clone has more than one count but fewer than ten. This chain links TRBV15 with TRBJ2-7; 12 bases line up with TRBD2. The CDR3 totals 15 residues. The V gene's germline CDR1 is LNHNV and CDR2 YYDKDF (reference sequence). The junction had 6 bases not matched to a gene; V was cut back by 4 bases and J by 5 bases. As DNA, the CDR3 is TGTGCCACCAGCACCGGACTAGCGGGATCCCACGAGCAGTACTTC. It translates to CATSTGLAGSHEQYF.

The chain carries TRBV18 and TRBJ1-2; D is perhaps TRBD1 (6 bases). Germline V gene data show CDR1 as KGHSH and CDR2 as LQKENI. CDR3 length: 15 residues. V was trimmed by 0 bases and J by 3 bases, leaving 11 bases between them. The CDR3 nucleotides read TGTGCCAGCTCACCACCTGGACAGTCGGACTATGGCTACACCTTC. Its protein is CASSPPGQSDYGYTF.

This clone was recorded a few times. The rearrangement uses TRBV7-9 and TRBJ2-7, with 13 positions matching TRBD2. CDR3 length: 17 residues. Trimming removed 5 bases from V and 2 bases from J; junction bases left unmatched: 9. Germline V CDR1 and CDR2: SEHNR, FQNEAQ (reference sequence). The CDR3 reads CASSRTSGSSPTYEQYF. CDR3 sequence (DNA): TGTGCCAGCAGCCGGACTAGCGGGAGTAGTCCGACCTACGAGCAGTACTTC.

The rearrangement uses TRBV29-1 and TRBJ2-7, with 11 bases matching TRBD1. V was pared by 6 bases and J by 0 bases, with 4 bases of the junction left unmatched. Per germline, CDR1 SQVTM and CDR2 ANQGSEA. This CDR3 spans 14 amino acids. The CDR3, as DNA: TGCAGCGTAGGGGACAGGGGGAACTCCTACGAGCAGTACTTC. Its translation: CSVGDRGNSYEQYF.

The chain uses TRBV18 and TRBJ2-7; 10 bases are shared with TRBD2. Trimming removed 6 bases from V and 0 bases from J; junction bases left unmatched: 5. The CDR3 length is 15 residues. Germline CDR1 reads KGHSH; CDR2 reads LQKENI. The CDR3 protein is CASSSGTSASYEQYF. The CDR3 nucleotides read TGTGCCAGCTCCTCCGGGACTAGCGCCTCCTACGAGCAGTACTTC.

V is TRBV30 and J is TRBJ2-7, with 13 bases matching TRBD2. V dropped 3 bases and J dropped 8; count of bases not matched to a gene: 10. This CDR3 comprises 15 residues. CDR1 GTSNPN and CDR2 SVGIG come from the germline V gene (reference sequence). CDR3 loop: CAWRAKLAGGPQQYF. Here the CDR3 DNA reads TGTGCCTGGAGAGCGAAACTAGCGGGGGGGCCTCAGCAGTACTTC.

This sequence joins TRBV9 and TRBJ2-3; D is unresolved. Between the trimmed V and J ends, which lost 3 bases and 2 bases, there was a span of 7 bases. The length of the CDR3 is 13 residues. Germline CDR1 and CDR2: SGDLS and YYNGEE. CDR3 DNA sequence: TGTGCCAGCAGCGGGGATTACACAGATACGCAGTATTTT. It specifies CASSGDYTDTQYF.